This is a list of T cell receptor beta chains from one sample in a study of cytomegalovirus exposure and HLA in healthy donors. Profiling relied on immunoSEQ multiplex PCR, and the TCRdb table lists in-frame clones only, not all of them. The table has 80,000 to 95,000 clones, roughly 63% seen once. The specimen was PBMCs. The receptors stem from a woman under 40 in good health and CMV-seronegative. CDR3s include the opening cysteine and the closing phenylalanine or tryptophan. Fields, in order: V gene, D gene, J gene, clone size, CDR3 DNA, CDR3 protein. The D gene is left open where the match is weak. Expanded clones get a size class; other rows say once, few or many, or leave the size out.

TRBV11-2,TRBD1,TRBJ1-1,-,TGTGCCAGCATGAGGGGGCCCCACGTCATGAACACTGAAGCTTTCTTT,CASMRGPHVMNTEAFF
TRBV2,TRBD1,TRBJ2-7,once,TGTGCCAGCAGTGAATATTCGGACAGGTCCTACGAGCAGTACTTC,CASSEYSDRSYEQYF
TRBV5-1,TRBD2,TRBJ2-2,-,TGCGCCAGCATCACGGACGTAGCGGGAGGGGCCGGGGAGCTGTTTTTT,CASITDVAGGAGELFF
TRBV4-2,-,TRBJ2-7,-,TGTGCCAGCAGCCAAGAAACAGGTTTTATCTACGAGCAGTACTTC,CASSQETGFIYEQYF
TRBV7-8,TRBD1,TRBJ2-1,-,TGTGCCAGCAGCTTACAAGGAGACAGGGGCCCCTACAATGAGCAGTTCTTC,CASSLQGDRGPYNEQFF
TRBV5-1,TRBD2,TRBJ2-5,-,TGCGCCAGCAGACGTGCCAGCGGGGCGGAGACCCAGTACTTC,CASRRASGAETQYF
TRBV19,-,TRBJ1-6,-,TGTGCCAGTAGCGAAGGGAGCTCCTATAATTCACCCCTCCACTTT,CASSEGSSYNSPLHF
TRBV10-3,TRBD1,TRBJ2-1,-,TGTGCCATCAGTAACCGGGACAGATACAATGAGCAGTTCTTC,CAISNRDRYNEQFF
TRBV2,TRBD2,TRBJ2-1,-,TGTGCCAGCAGGGGACTAGCGGGTGTGAAGCAGTTCTTC,CASRGLAGVKQFF
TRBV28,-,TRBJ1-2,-,TGTGCCAGCAGTTTTGCCAACGGGGGGCGCAATGGCTACACCTTC,CASSFANGGRNGYTF
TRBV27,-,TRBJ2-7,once,TGTGCCAGCAGTCCAAGGACTGACTCCTACGAGCAGTACTTC,CASSPRTDSYEQYF
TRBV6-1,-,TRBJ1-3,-,TGTGCCAGTGCGGGTGGTGGCATATATTTT,CASAGGGIYF
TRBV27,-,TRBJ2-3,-,TGTGCCAGCAGTTCTCGCGGGGGCACAGATACGCAGTATTTT,CASSSRGGTDTQYF
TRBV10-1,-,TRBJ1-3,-,TGCGCCAGCAGTGAACAGCAAGGTTCGTCTGGAAACACCATATATTTT,CASSEQQGSSGNTIYF